The rows below give T cell receptor beta chains drawn from one sample of a study of tumor and adjacent non-tumor tissue in lung cancer. MiXCR, applied by TCRdb to the multiplex PCR reads, yields one record per CDR3 protein. Among 60,000 to 85,000 distinct CDR3 sequences listed, just over 75% were seen once. The sequenced sample was distant non-tumor lung tissue. These receptors all stem from a man between 70 and 80 years old with non-small cell lung cancer. Both conserved end residues are part of each CDR3. A D gene is named only where the DNA matches it firmly. Some rows mark clone size as missing; the rest say once, few, many or name a class of expanded clone.

>TRBV7-8|few|TRBJ1-1|NA
TGTGCCAGCAGCGCCGGGGGTGAAGCTTTCTTT
CASSAGGEAFF
>TRBV11-2|once|TRBJ2-3|NA
TGTGCAAGCACCCGTCGGCAAGTAAGCACAGATACCCAGTATTTT
CASTRRQVSTDTQYF
>TRBV20-1|many|TRBJ1-4|NA
TGCAGTGCTAGAGATCAGGGTACCTTGGAAAAACTGTTTTTT
CSARDQGTLEKLFF
>TRBV6-4|NA|TRBJ2-1|TRBD2
TGTGCCAGCAGTGATTCGGCGGGGGGCAATAAGCAGTTCTTC
CASSDSAGGNKQFF
>TRBV24-1|few|TRBJ1-1|NA
TGTGCCACCAGTGATTTTCGCGACAGTGGTGAAGCTTTCTTT
CATSDFRDSGEAFF
>TRBV11-1|NA|TRBJ2-2|NA
TGTGCCAGCAGCTTAGAATTGGGAATGAACACCGGGGAACTGTTTTTT
CASSLELGMNTGELFF
>TRBV11-3|NA|TRBJ2-1|NA
TGTGCCATCAGCTTGGCCTCCGGGACGGCCTACAATGAACAGGTCTTC
CAISLASGTAYNEQVF
>TRBV11-3|NA|TRBJ2-3|NA
TGTGCCAGCAGTTTAGGCCCCACAGATAAGCAGTATTTT
CASSLGPTDKQYF
>TRBV29-1|many|TRBJ2-7|NA
TGCAGCGTTGAAGGGGACGGTACCTACGAGCAGTACTTC
CSVEGDGTYEQYF
>TRBV12-3/TRBV12-4|once|TRBJ1-6|NA
TGTTCCAGCATCCTAGGGGGGTTTAATTCACCCCTCCACTTT
CSSILGGFNSPLHF
>TRBV4-3|many|TRBJ1-4|NA
TGCGCCAGCAGCCAAGATCAAGGCACAGGGCGTTTGTTTTTT
CASSQDQGTGRLFF
>TRBV12-3/TRBV12-4|once|TRBJ2-3|NA
TGTGCCGGCAGTCCTAGGGCTAGCGTAGATACGCAGTATTTT
CAGSPRASVDTQYF
>TRBV6-6|NA|TRBJ1-5|TRBD1
TGTACCAACAGTCGGACAGGGCCCCCCGGGCCCCAGCATTTT
CTNSRTGPPGPQHF
>TRBV6-5|NA|TRBJ2-7|TRBD1
TGTGCCAGCGCAGGGACAGGGTTCCACGAGCAGTACTTC
CASAGTGFHEQYF
>TRBV20-1|NA|TRBJ1-2|NA
TGCAGTGATAAGTCGGCCGCAGCTAACTATGGCTACACCTTC
CSDKSAAANYGYTF
>TRBV19|NA|TRBJ1-5|NA
TGTGCCAGTAGTGACATAGGGATTAGTCAGCCCCAGCATTTT
CASSDIGISQPQHF
>TRBV29-1|NA|TRBJ2-2|NA
TGCAGCGTATGCGACGCCGGGGAGCTGTTTTTT
CSVCDAGELFF
>TRBV20-1|once|TRBJ2-7|TRBD2
TGCAGTGTTAGAGAAGGAATAGCGGGGATATACGAACAGTACTTC
CSVREGIAGIYEQYF